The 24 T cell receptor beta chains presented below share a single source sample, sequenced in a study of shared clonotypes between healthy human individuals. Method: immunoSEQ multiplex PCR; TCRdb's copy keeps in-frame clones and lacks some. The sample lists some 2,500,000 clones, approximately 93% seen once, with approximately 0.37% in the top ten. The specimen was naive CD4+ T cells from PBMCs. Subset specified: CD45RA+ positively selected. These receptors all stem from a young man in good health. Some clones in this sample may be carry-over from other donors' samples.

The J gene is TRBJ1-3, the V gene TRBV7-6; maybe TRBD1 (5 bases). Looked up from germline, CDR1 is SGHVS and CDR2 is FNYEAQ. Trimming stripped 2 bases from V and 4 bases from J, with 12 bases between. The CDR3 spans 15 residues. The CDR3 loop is CASSLRYRQGNTIYF. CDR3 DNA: TGTGCCAGCAGCTTAAGATACAGACAGGGAAACACCATATATTTT.

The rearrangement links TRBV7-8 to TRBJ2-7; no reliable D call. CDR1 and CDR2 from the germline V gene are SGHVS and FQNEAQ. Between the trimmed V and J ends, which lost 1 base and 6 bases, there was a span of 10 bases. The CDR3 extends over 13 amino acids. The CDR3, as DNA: TGTGCCAGCAGCTTAGAGTTGGGTTCCGAGCAGTACTTC. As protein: CASSLELGSEQYF.

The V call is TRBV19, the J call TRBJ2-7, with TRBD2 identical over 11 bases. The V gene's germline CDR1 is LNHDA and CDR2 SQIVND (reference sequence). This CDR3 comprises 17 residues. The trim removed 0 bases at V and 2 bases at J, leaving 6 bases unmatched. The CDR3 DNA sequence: TGTGCCAGTAGTATAGATCTACTAGCGGGAGCTACCTACGAGCAGTACTTC. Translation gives CASSIDLLAGATYEQYF.

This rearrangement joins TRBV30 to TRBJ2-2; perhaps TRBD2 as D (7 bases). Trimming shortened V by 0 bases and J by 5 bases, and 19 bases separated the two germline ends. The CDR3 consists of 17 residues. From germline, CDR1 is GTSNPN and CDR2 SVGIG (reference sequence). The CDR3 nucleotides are TGTGCCTGGAGTGTAGGGGGGGCCAGGGGTTTGACCGGGGAGCTGTTTTTT. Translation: CAWSVGGARGLTGELFF.

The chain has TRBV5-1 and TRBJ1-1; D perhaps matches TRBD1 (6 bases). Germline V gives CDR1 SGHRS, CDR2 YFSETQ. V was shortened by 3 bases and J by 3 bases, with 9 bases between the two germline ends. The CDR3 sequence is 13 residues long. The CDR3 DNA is TGCGCCAGCAGCTCTACAGGGTACACTGAAGCTTTCTTT. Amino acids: CASSSTGYTEAFF.

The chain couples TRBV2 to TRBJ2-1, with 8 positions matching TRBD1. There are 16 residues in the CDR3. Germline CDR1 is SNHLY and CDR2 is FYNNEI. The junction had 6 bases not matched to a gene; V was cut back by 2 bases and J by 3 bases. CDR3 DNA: TGTGCCAGCAGTGAAATTAACAGGGGGTACTACAATGAGCAGTTCTTC. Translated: CASSEINRGYYNEQFF.

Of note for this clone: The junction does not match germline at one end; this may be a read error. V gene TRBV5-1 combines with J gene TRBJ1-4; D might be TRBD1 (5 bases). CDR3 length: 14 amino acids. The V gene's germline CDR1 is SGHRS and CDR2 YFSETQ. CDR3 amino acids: CAGSLAAGHEKLFF. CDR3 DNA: TGCGCCGGCAGCTTGGCGGCAGGGCACGAAAAACTGTTTTTT. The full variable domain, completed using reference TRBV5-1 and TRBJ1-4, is KAGVTQTPRYLIKTRGQQVTLSCSPISGHRSVSWYQQTPGQGLQFLFEYFSETQRNKGNFPGRFSGRQFSNSRSEMNVSTLELGDSALYLCAGSLAAGHEKLFFGSGTQLSVL.

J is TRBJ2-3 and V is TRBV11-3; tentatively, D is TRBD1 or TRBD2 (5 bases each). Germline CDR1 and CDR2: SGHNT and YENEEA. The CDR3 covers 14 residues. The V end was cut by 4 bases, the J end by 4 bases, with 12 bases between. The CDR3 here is CASSSGRDADTQYF. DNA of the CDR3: TGTGCCAGCAGCTCTGGCAGGGACGCAGATACGCAGTATTTT. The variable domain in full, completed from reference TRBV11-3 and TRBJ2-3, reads EAGVVQSPRYKIIEKKQPVAFWCNPISGHNTLYWYLQNLGQGPELLIRYENEEAVDDSQLPKDRFSAERLKGVDSTLKIQPAELGDSAVYLCASSSGRDADTQYFGPGTRLTVL.

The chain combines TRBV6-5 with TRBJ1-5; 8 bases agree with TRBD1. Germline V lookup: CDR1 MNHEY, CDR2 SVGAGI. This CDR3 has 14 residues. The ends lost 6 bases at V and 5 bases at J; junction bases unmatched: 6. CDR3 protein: CASSRTGSHQPQHF. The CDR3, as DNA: TGTGCCAGCAGCCGGACAGGGTCTCATCAGCCCCAGCATTTT.

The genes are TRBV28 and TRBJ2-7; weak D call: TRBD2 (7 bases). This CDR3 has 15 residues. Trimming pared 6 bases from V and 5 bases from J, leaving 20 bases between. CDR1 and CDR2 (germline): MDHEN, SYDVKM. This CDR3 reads CASSLGGAAGHEQYF. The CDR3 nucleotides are TGTGCCAGCAGCCTAGGGGGGGCTGCGGGGCACGAGCAGTACTTC.

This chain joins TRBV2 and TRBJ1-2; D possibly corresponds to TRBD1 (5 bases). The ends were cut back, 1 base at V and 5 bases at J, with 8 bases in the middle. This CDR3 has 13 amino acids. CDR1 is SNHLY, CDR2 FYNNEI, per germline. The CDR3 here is CASSEVQGYGYTF. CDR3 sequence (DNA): TGTGCCAGCAGTGAAGTGCAGGGTTATGGCTACACCTTC.

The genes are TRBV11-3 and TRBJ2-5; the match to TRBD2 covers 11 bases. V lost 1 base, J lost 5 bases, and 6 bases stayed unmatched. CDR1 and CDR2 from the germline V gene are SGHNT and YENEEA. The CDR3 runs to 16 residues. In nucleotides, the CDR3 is TGTGCCAGCAGCTTAGTAGCGGGAGGGCCCGTGGAGACCCAGTACTTC. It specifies CASSLVAGGPVETQYF.

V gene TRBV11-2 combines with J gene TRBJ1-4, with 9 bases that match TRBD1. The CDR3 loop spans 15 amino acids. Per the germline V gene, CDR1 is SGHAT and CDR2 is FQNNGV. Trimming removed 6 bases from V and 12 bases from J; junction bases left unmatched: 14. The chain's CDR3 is CASSLTGGVIGELFF. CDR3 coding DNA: TGTGCCAGCAGTCTTACAGGGGGCGTTATAGGGGAACTGTTTTTT. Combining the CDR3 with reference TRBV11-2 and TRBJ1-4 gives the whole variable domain EAGVAQSPRYKIIEKRQSVAFWCNPISGHATLYWYQQILGQGPKLLIQFQNNGVVDDSQLPKDRFSAERLKGVDSTLKIQPAKLEDSAVYLCASSLTGGVIGELFFGSGTQLSVL.

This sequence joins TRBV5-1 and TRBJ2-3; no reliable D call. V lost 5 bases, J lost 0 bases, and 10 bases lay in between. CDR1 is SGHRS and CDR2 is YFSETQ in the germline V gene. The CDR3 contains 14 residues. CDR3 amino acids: CASSKGSSTDTQYF. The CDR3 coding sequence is TGCGCCAGCAGTAAGGGTTCTAGCACAGATACGCAGTATTTT.

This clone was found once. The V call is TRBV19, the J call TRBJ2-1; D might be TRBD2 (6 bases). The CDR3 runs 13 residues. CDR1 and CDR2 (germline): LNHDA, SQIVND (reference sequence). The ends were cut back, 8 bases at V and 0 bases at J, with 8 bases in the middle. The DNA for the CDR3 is TGTGCCAGTGGCGGGGCCTCCTACAATGAGCAGTTCTTC. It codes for CASGGASYNEQFF. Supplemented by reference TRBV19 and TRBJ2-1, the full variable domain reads DGGITQSPKYLFRKEGQNVTLSCEQNLNHDAMYWYRQDPGQGLRLIYYSQIVNDFQKGDIAEGYSVSREKKESFPLTVTSAQKNPTAFYLCASGGASYNEQFFGPGTRLTVL.

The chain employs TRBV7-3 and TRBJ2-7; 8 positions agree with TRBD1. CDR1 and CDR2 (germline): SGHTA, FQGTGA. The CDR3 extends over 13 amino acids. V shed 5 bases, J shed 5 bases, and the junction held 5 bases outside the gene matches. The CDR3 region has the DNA TGTGCCAGCAGCCGGACAGGGAGTAACGAGCAGTACTTC. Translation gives CASSRTGSNEQYF.

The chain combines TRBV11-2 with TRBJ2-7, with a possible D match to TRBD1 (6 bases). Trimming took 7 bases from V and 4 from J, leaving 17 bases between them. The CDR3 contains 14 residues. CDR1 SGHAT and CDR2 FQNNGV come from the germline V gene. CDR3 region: CASNLGTSRYEQYF. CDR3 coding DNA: TGTGCCAGCAACCTCGGGACATCCCGGTACGAGCAGTACTTC.

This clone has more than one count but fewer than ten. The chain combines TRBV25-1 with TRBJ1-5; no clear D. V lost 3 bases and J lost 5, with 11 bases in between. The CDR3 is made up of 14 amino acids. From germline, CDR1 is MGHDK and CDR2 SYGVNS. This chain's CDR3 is CASSDSAGDQPQHF. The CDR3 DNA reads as TGTGCCAGCAGTGATTCGGCAGGTGATCAGCCCCAGCATTTT.

CDR3 nucleotide sequence: TGCGCCAGCAGCAAAGCTAGGGACAGACAAGAGACCCAGTACTTC. Encoded protein: CASSKARDRQETQYF. The chain uses TRBV4-1 and TRBJ2-5; 7 positions match TRBD1. CDR3 length equals 15 residues. The V gene's germline CDR1 is MGHRA and CDR2 YSYEKL. V lost 5 bases, J lost 2 bases, and 8 bases stayed unmatched.

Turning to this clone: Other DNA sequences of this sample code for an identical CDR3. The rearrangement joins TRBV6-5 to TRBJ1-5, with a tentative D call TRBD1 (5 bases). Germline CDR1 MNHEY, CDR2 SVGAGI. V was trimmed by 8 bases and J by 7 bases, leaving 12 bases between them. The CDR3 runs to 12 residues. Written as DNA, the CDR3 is TGTGCCAGCTCCTACCCAGGGCAGCCCCAGCATTTT. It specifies CASSYPGQPQHF.

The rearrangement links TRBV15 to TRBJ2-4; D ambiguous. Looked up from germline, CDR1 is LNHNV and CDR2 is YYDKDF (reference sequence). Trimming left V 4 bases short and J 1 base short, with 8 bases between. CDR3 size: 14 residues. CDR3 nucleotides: TGTGCCACCAGCACCGGGCCCGCCAAAAACATTCAGTACTTC. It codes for CATSTGPAKNIQYF. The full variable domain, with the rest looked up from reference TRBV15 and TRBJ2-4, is DAMVIQNPRYQVTQFGKPVTLSCSQTLNHNVMYWYQQKSSQAPKLLFHYYDKDFNNEADTPDNFQSRRPNTSFCFLDIRSPGLGDTAMYLCATSTGPAKNIQYFGAGTRLSVL.

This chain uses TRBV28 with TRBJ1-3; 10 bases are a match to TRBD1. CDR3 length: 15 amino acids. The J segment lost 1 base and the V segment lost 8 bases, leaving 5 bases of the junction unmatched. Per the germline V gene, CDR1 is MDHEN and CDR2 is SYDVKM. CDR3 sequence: CASFRDRGSGNTIYF. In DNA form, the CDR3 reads TGTGCCAGCTTCCGGGACAGGGGTTCTGGAAACACCATATATTTT. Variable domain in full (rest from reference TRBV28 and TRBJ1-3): DVKVTQSSRYLVKRTGEKVFLECVQDMDHENMFWYRQDPGLGLRLIYFSYDVKMKEKGDIPEGYSVSREKKERFSLILESASTNQTSMYLCASFRDRGSGNTIYFGEGSWLTVV.

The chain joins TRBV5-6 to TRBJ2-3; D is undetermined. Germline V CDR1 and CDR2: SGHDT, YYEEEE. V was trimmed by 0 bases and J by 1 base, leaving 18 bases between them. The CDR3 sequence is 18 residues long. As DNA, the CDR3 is TGTGCCAGCAGCTTGGGCCCTGGCAGGTCGTTGGGCACAGATACGCAGTATTTT. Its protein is CASSLGPGRSLGTDTQYF.

CDR3: CASSYWAGDTEAFF. For the CDR3, the DNA is TGTGCCAGCAGTTATTGGGCGGGGGACACTGAAGCTTTCTTT. This chain connects TRBV6-5 to TRBJ1-1; possibly TRBD1 for D (5 bases). V lost 3 bases and J lost 3, with 11 bases in between. The CDR3 loop spans 14 amino acids. Looked up from germline, CDR1 is MNHEY and CDR2 is SVGAGI.